This TCR beta chain was captured in a study of blood T cells in healthy people across ages. Germline V gene sequence: CDR1 SGHRS, CDR2 YFSETQ. The CDR3 has 14 amino acids. Sample-barcoded 5' priming and a J-beta primer mix drove a second PCR of roughly 6 to 12 cycles. Using its own MiXCR run on the 5' RACE reads, TCRdb lists one record per CDR3 protein. The sample gives hundreds of thousands of distinct CDR3 sequences, 25% to 35% of which show up once; approximately 15% is in the top ten. This clonotype showed up many times. An end of the junction does not agree with germline; a read error may underlie this. No fewer than 6 micrograms of total RNA were isolated from every sample.

V and J are TRBV5-1 and TRBJ2-2; D not resolved. The sample consisted of blood. The sequence derives from an elderly woman in good health. This chain's CDR3 is CASSLGSNTGELFF. CDR3 DNA sequence: TGTGCCAGCAGCTTAGGCTCGAACACCGGGGAGCTGTTTTTT.